This TCR beta chain was recovered during a study of T cells after somatic rescue of genetic block (dated by TCRdb to 2020 to 2022). At the level of the whole study: The study assessed how robust, over the long term, a T-cell system was when the system had developed through somatic rescue of a genetic block in T-cell development.

The library was made by the immunoSEQ multiplex PCR assay. TCRdb took over this immuneACCESS table, retaining in-frame rearrangements with V and J assigned. Such tables are incomplete; in checked studies, under half of the missing clones stem from an unresolved V gene, and the remainder is unexplained. Within this sample are under 8,500 clones, with 65% to 90% of them counted one time only. The ten most abundant clones make up 25% of the sample. As concerns this clone: Its antigen is unknown. No clone much larger than this one lies a single base away; base qualities are absent.

Trimming at the junction amounts to 1 base on V and 6 bases on J, and the germline ends lie 16 bases apart. The cysteine opens and the phenylalanine closes a CDR3 of 16 amino acids. Only the CDR3 part of the read is kept: 48 bases, read in frame from the first base. In the germline V gene, CDR1 corresponds to LGHNT and CDR2 to FRNRAP. Specimen: peripheral blood mononuclear cells (PBMCs). The rearranged chain carries TRBV12-5 and TRBJ2-1, with no confident D gene call. The sequence was collected from a boy aged 5-17 years. The DNA reads TGTGCTAGTGGTTTGGACAAACTGAGCCGCGGCAATGAGCAGTTCTTC. Translated, this is CASGLDKLSRGNEQFF.